Following are 32 T cell receptor beta chains from one sample sequenced in a study of neoadjuvant anti-PD-1 for oral cavity cancer. This sample's time point: after neoadjuvant nivolumab, at surgical resection. Only in-frame clones appear in the TCRdb table, and some are missing; sequencing was by immunoSEQ multiplex PCR. The sample lists more than 9,500 clones; 60% to 85% were seen once. The sample in question was PBMCs, obtained after nivolumab (anti-PD-1) treatment. These receptors originate from a person between 35 and 79 years old with oral cavity squamous cell carcinoma.

The rearrangement joins TRBV28 to TRBJ2-3, with D possibly being TRBD1 or TRBD2 (6 bases each). The CDR3 sequence is 15 residues long. V was trimmed by 4 bases and J by 6 bases, leaving 17 bases between them. CDR1 is MDHEN and CDR2 is SYDVKM in the germline V gene. The CDR3 is CASSSPTGRQDTQYF. The CDR3 nucleotides read TGTGCCAGCAGTTCCCCTACAGGGAGGCAGGATACGCAGTATTTT.

Written as DNA, the CDR3 is TGTGCCAGCAGTGTTAGTTCCGGGGGACTTTTCACCGGGGAGCTGTTTTTT. Amino acids: CASSVSSGGLFTGELFF. The chain couples TRBV2 to TRBJ2-2; possibly TRBD2 for D (6 bases). CDR3 length: 17 amino acids. V was trimmed by 4 bases and J by 4 bases, leaving 19 bases between them. Germline CDR1 reads SNHLY; CDR2 reads FYNNEI.

This clone showed up just once. The V gene is TRBV21-1, the J gene TRBJ1-2; TRBD1 was called by the table and not checked on the DNA. TRBV21-1 is flagged as a pseudogene. The CDR3 spans 18 residues. In nucleotides, the CDR3 is TGTGCCAGCAGCAAAGCCCGGGACAGGGGGAAATCCAACTATGGCTACACCTTC. Amino acid sequence: CASSKARDRGKSNYGYTF.

This clone occurred once. The CDR3 sequence: CAWSSGGAVNEQFF. In DNA, the CDR3 is TGTGCCTGGAGTAGCGGGGGGGCCGTCAATGAGCAGTTCTTC. The rearrangement joins TRBV30 to TRBJ2-1; 10 bases are a match to TRBD2. This CDR3 is 14 amino acids long. The ends lost 2 bases at V and 6 bases at J; junction bases unmatched: 4. Germline CDR1 is GTSNPN and CDR2 is SVGIG (reference sequence).

This clone turned up a few times. V is TRBV28 and J is TRBJ2-1; no definite D call. CDR1 and CDR2 (germline): MDHEN, SYDVKM. This CDR3 region has 13 residues. Trimming shortened V by 2 bases and J by 8 bases, and 10 bases separated the two germline ends. CDR3 sequence reads: CASSLRSPDEQFF. CDR3 nucleotides: TGTGCCAGCAGTTTACGGAGTCCCGATGAGCAGTTCTTC.

This clone was counted between two and nine times. The chain links TRBV2 to TRBJ2-7; maybe TRBD2 (5 bases). The CDR3 extends over 13 amino acids. Germline V gene sequence: CDR1 SNHLY, CDR2 FYNNEI. V was shortened by 6 bases and J by 3 bases, with 12 bases between the two germline ends. The DNA for the CDR3 is TGTGCCAGCAGGCCGTTCGGGGTCTACGAGCAGTACTTC. Its translation: CASRPFGVYEQYF.

This rearrangement joins TRBV27 to TRBJ1-5; 8 bases agree with TRBD1. In germline, CDR1 is MNHEY, CDR2 SMNVEV (reference sequence). This CDR3 has 15 residues. V trimming: 5 bases; J trimming: 2 bases; junction bases outside the gene matches: 5. DNA of the CDR3: TGTGCCAGCAGTCCACAGGGGGTTCGCAATCAGCCCCAGCATTTT. Translation gives CASSPQGVRNQPQHF.

The chain carries TRBV5-1 and TRBJ2-2; TRBD1 agrees at 8 bases. Germline V lookup: CDR1 SGHRS, CDR2 YFSETQ. The V and J ends lost 4 bases and 3 bases, in that order; junction bases with no gene match: 5. The CDR3 covers 15 residues. CDR3 residues: CASSTRQGYTGELFF. The CDR3, as DNA: TGCGCCAGCAGCACACGACAGGGGTACACCGGGGAGCTGTTTTTT.

The chain links TRBV21-1 to TRBJ1-2. TRBV21-1 is listed as a pseudogene. The CDR3 length is 12 residues. CDR3 in amino acids: CASSKGHYGYTF. The CDR3 coding sequence is TGTGCCAGCAGCAAAGGACACTATGGCTACACCTTC.

In this sample, this clone turned up once. The V gene is TRBV9, the J gene TRBJ1-2, with 7 bases aligning to TRBD1. The CDR3 contains 15 residues. Looked up from germline, CDR1 is SGDLS and CDR2 is YYNGEE. Trimming cost V 6 bases and J 4 bases; bases outside gene matches: 12. Written as DNA, the CDR3 is TGTGCCAGCATATCCGAGGGACAGCGAAGCTATGGCTACACCTTC. As protein: CASISEGQRSYGYTF.

This clone showed up just a few times. This chain links TRBV2 with TRBJ2-7, with 8 bases aligning to TRBD1. Germline values: CDR1 SNHLY, CDR2 FYNNEI. With 4 bases clipped from V and 4 bases from J, the junction kept 3 bases outside the gene matches. The CDR3 is 13 residues long. The CDR3 sequence: CASSGRQGYEQYF. For the CDR3, the DNA is TGTGCCAGCAGTGGCAGACAGGGGTACGAGCAGTACTTC.

This chain connects TRBV11-3 to TRBJ2-5; 7 bases are shared with TRBD2. CDR3 size: 14 residues. Germline trimming cut 5 bases from V and 4 bases from J; bases unmatched to any gene: 7. CDR1 is SGHNT and CDR2 is YENEEA in the germline V gene. In DNA form, the CDR3 reads TGTGCCAGCAGCCCCCGGACTAGTGGAGAGACCCAGTACTTC. Residues: CASSPRTSGETQYF.

The V gene is TRBV15, the J gene TRBJ2-4; D is unclear. The CDR3 has 12 residues. Germline CDR1 is LNHNV and CDR2 is YYDKDF (reference sequence). The V end was cut by 8 bases, the J end by 1 base, with 6 bases between. CDR3 sequence: CATGEAKNIQYF. The CDR3 nucleotides read TGTGCCACCGGCGAGGCCAAAAACATTCAGTACTTC.

The rearrangement uses TRBV7-9 and TRBJ2-7; no definite D call. The CDR3 loop spans 11 amino acids. Per the germline V gene, CDR1 is SEHNR and CDR2 is FQNEAQ (reference sequence). V dropped 3 bases and J dropped 4 bases, with 4 bases sitting between them. The CDR3, as DNA: TGTGCCAGCAGCTTGTCGTACGAGCAGTACTTC. Protein: CASSLSYEQYF.

This clone was counted once. This rearrangement joins TRBV6-1 to TRBJ2-7, with no clear D. The V gene lost 1 base and the J gene lost 3 bases, with 19 bases spanning the gap. Germline CDR1 reads MNHNS; CDR2 reads SASEGT. This CDR3 has 17 amino acids. CDR3 loop: CASSEGVGLTPLYEQYF. The CDR3 nucleotides read TGTGCCAGCAGTGAAGGAGTAGGGTTGACCCCCCTCTACGAGCAGTACTTC.

V and J are TRBV5-1 and TRBJ2-5; no clear D gene. The V gene's germline CDR1 is SGHRS and CDR2 YFSETQ. Trimming stripped 4 bases from V and 0 bases from J, with 4 bases between. This CDR3 comprises 12 residues. The CDR3 DNA sequence: TGCGCCAGCAGCCCCGACCAAGAGACCCAGTACTTC. Its translation is CASSPDQETQYF. The full variable domain, its missing parts supplied by reference TRBV5-1 and TRBJ2-5, is KAGVTQTPRYLIKTRGQQVTLSCSPISGHRSVSWYQQTPGQGLQFLFEYFSETQRNKGNFPGRFSGRQFSNSRSEMNVSTLELGDSALYLCASSPDQETQYFGPGTRLLVL.

CDR3: CASSIRQGLGGYTF. In nucleotides, the CDR3 is TGTGCCAGTAGTATTCGGCAGGGACTTGGAGGCTACACCTTC. This chain uses TRBV19 with TRBJ1-2; tentatively, D is TRBD1 (5 bases). The CDR3 has 14 amino acids. Germline values: CDR1 LNHDA, CDR2 SQIVND (reference sequence). V shed 3 bases and J shed 8 bases, with 16 bases lying between them.

This chain links TRBV9 with TRBJ2-7, with D perhaps TRBD2 (5 bases). Per the germline V gene, CDR1 is SGDLS and CDR2 is YYNGEE. The ends were cut back, 4 bases at V and 9 bases at J, with 11 bases in the middle. This CDR3 has 11 amino acids. The CDR3, as DNA: TGTGCCAGCAGCCCCAGAGGAGGGCAGTACTTC. Its translation is CASSPRGGQYF.

The chain joins TRBV11-1 to TRBJ1-5, with D unclear. Germline V CDR1 and CDR2: SGHAT, FQDESV (reference sequence). The CDR3 length is 14 residues. Deletions cut 5 bases from V and 0 bases from J, with 8 bases between. The CDR3 sequence: CASSLTSSNQPQHF. CDR3 bases: TGTGCCAGCAGCCTCACAAGTAGCAATCAGCCCCAGCATTTT.

This chain joins TRBV30 and TRBJ1-4, with D unclear. The V gene's germline CDR1 is GTSNPN and CDR2 SVGIG (reference sequence). CDR3 length: 15 residues. The V end lost 4 bases, the J end lost 0 bases, and 12 bases lay between the germline ends. The DNA of the CDR3 is TGTGCCTGGACTGTCAAGGATTCAACTAATGAAAAACTGTTTTTT. Translating it yields CAWTVKDSTNEKLFF.

This clone was counted a few times. The rearrangement joins TRBV11-3 to TRBJ1-1; D is ambiguous. CDR1 is SGHNT, CDR2 YENEEA, per germline. Trimming removed 4 bases at V and 4 bases at J, with 10 bases between. The CDR3 covers 13 residues. The CDR3 region has the DNA TGTGCCAGCAGCTCTATAGAGGGCACTGAAGCTTTCTTT. It encodes CASSSIEGTEAFF.

The chain employs TRBV5-1 and TRBJ2-2, with D unclear. The CDR3 sequence is 14 residues long. Germline lookup yields CDR1 SGHRS and CDR2 YFSETQ. V was trimmed by 4 bases and J by 4 bases, leaving 11 bases between them. In DNA form, the CDR3 reads TGCGCCAGCAGCCCCCACGGCACCACCGGGGAGCTGTTTTTT. It encodes CASSPHGTTGELFF.

In DNA, the CDR3 is TGCGCCAGCAGCCCCAGCGGTTTCAATCAGCCCCAGCATTTT. As protein: CASSPSGFNQPQHF. V and J are TRBV5-1 and TRBJ1-5, with D unclear. The ends were cut back, 4 bases at V and 3 bases at J, with 11 bases in the middle. Per the germline V gene, CDR1 is SGHRS and CDR2 is YFSETQ. The CDR3 is 14 residues long.

CDR3 loop: CASSQYSEQYF. CDR3 bases: TGTGCCAGCAGCCAATACTCCGAGCAGTACTTC. The chain links TRBV4-2 to TRBJ2-7; D is unclear. Germline values: CDR1 LGHNA, CDR2 YNFKEQ. CDR3 length: 11 residues. With 2 bases removed from V and 6 bases from J, the gap between germline ends came to 5 bases.

V is TRBV10-2 and J is TRBJ1-4, with D unclear. In germline, CDR1 is WSHSY, CDR2 SAAADI. The V gene lost 2 bases and the J gene lost 7 bases, with 5 bases spanning the gap. CDR3 length: 12 residues. The CDR3 DNA reads TGCGCCAGCAGTGAGACCCGTGAAAAACTGTTTTTT. Translation gives CASSETREKLFF.

V and J are TRBV28 and TRBJ1-2; 9 bases are a match to TRBD1. Germline V gene lookup returns CDR1 MDHEN and CDR2 SYDVKM. This CDR3 has 15 residues. After removal of 8 bases from V and 3 bases from J, the junction contained 10 bases not matched to a gene. The CDR3 DNA reads as TGTGCCAGCGGCTATGCGACAGGGGGTGACTATGGCTACACCTTC. It encodes CASGYATGGDYGYTF.

J is TRBJ1-1 and V is TRBV10-2; maybe TRBD1 (5 bases). Germline CDR1 WSHSY, CDR2 SAAADI. The CDR3 sequence is 14 residues long. V dropped 7 bases and J dropped 1 base, with 13 bases sitting between them. CDR3 bases: TGCGCCAGCATGCGATGGGGCCCGAACACTGAAGCTTTCTTT. Translation gives CASMRWGPNTEAFF.

This rearrangement joins TRBV19 to TRBJ1-3; no definite D call. V was cut by 1 base and J by 3 bases, with 1 base left in between. Germline assignment: CDR1 LNHDA and CDR2 SQIVND (reference sequence). This CDR3 comprises 12 residues. CDR3 nucleotides: TGTGCCAGTAGTATAGGTGGAAACACCATATATTTT. Encoded protein: CASSIGGNTIYF. Full variable domain (outside the CDR3, taken from reference TRBV19 and TRBJ1-3): DGGITQSPKYLFRKEGQNVTLSCEQNLNHDAMYWYRQDPGQGLRLIYYSQIVNDFQKGDIAEGYSVSREKKESFPLTVTSAQKNPTAFYLCASSIGGNTIYFGEGSWLTVV.

This sequence joins TRBV30 and TRBJ2-5; D may be TRBD2 (5 bases). Germline-derived CDR1 and CDR2 are GTSNPN and SVGIG (reference sequence). V lost 0 bases, J lost 4 bases, and 9 bases lay in between. The CDR3 is made up of 13 amino acids. This chain's CDR3 is CAWSVIRGETQYF. DNA for the CDR3: TGTGCCTGGAGTGTAATCCGGGGAGAGACCCAGTACTTC.

The rearrangement joins TRBV9 to TRBJ2-7; 7 nucleotides line up with TRBD2. The CDR3 has 13 amino acids. The V and J ends lost 0 bases and 5 bases, in that order; junction bases with no gene match: 2. Germline CDR1 and CDR2: SGDLS and YYNGEE. The CDR3 coding sequence is TGTGCCAGCAGCGTAGATGGGGGGGACGAGCAGTACTTC. It codes for CASSVDGGDEQYF.

The V call is TRBV29-1, the J call TRBJ2-1; D is possibly TRBD1 (6 bases). CDR3 size: 12 residues. Germline CDR1 and CDR2: SQVTM and ANQGSEA. Trimming pared 7 bases from V and 5 bases from J, leaving 12 bases between. The CDR3 DNA is TGCAGCGCCGGGACAAATCACAATGAGCAGTTCTTC. Protein product: CSAGTNHNEQFF.

The chain links TRBV5-5 to TRBJ1-5; D possibly corresponds to TRBD1 (6 bases). Looked up from germline, CDR1 is SGHKS and CDR2 is YYEKEE (reference sequence). Trimming cost V 3 bases and J 2 bases, with 15 bases left between them. The CDR3 loop spans 16 amino acids. In DNA form, the CDR3 reads TGTGCCAGCAGCTGGGGGCCGCGAGGAGGCAATCAGCCCCAGCATTTT. Its translation is CASSWGPRGGNQPQHF.